The 6 T cell receptor beta chains below all came from one sample that was sequenced in a study of naive and memory T cell subsets. Both TRBC1 and TRBC2 were covered by a beta constant-region primer of two equimolar oligonucleotides. MiXCR, applied by TCRdb to the UMI-ligation and nested PCR reads, yields one record per CDR3 protein. The top ten clones hold 0.75% to 0.95% of a sample with tens of thousands of distinct CDR3 sequences, around 13% of them seen once. Sequenced input: central memory CD4+ T cells from blood. Source of these receptors: a human donor in good health.

This clonotype occurred a few times. The CDR3 spells CSARDGRRGNYGYTF. Written as DNA, the CDR3 is TGCAGTGCGAGGGACGGGCGGCGCGGAAACTATGGCTACACCTTC. The chain joins TRBV20-1 to TRBJ1-2, with a possible D match to TRBD1 (5 bases). V gave up 6 bases and J gave up 2 bases, with 19 bases separating them. This CDR3 is 15 amino acids long. Germline CDR1 DFQATT, CDR2 SNEGSKA (reference sequence).

The sample holds a few counts of this clonotype. V and J are TRBV3-1 and TRBJ2-5; 7 bases line up with TRBD2. V trimming: 5 bases; J trimming: 1 base; junction bases outside the gene matches: 7. Germline CDR1 LGHDT, CDR2 YNNKEL (reference sequence). This CDR3 spans 15 amino acids. CDR3 residues: CASSYRAGAQETQYF. CDR3 DNA: TGTGCCAGCAGCTACCGGGCGGGAGCCCAAGAGACCCAGTACTTC.

A remark on this clonotype: A clone one base away is much larger, so this may be a read error. The gene calls are TRBV12-3 or TRBV12-4 and TRBJ2-1, with TRBD2 identical over 9 bases. J gave up 3 bases and V 5 bases, and 5 bases lay outside the gene matches. This CDR3 spans 15 amino acids. In DNA, the CDR3 is TGTGCCAGCAGTCCCTTAGCGGGGGTCTACAATGAGCAGTTCTTC. Translated, it gives CASSPLAGVYNEQFF.

The chain joins TRBV4-2 to TRBJ2-7; TRBD2 matches 12 bases. CDR3 length: 19 residues. Germline V gene sequence: CDR1 LGHNA, CDR2 YNFKEQ. Trimming took 0 bases from V and 2 from J; bases not matched to a gene: 11. CDR3 DNA sequence: TGTGCCAGCAGCCAAGATCCGGCGACTAGCGGGAGTAGAACCTACGAGCAGTACTTC. Translating gives CASSQDPATSGSRTYEQYF.

This clonotype was seen ten or more times. J is TRBJ2-3 and V is TRBV10-3, with 14 bases lining up with TRBD2. Germline V gene lookup returns CDR1 ENHRY and CDR2 SYGVKD. This CDR3 spans 17 amino acids. Trimming took 4 bases from V and 5 from J; bases not matched to a gene: 8. This CDR3 reads CAISGGTSGSFRDTQYF. As DNA, the CDR3 is TGTGCCATCAGTGGGGGGACTAGCGGGAGTTTTAGAGATACGCAGTATTTT.

The chain is built from TRBV4-2 and TRBJ2-2, with D possibly TRBD2 on 7 matching bases. Germline V CDR1 and CDR2: LGHNA, YNFKEQ. V lost 8 bases and J 0 bases, leaving 19 bases between the germline ends. CDR3 size: 17 residues. The CDR3 DNA reads as TGTGCCAGCTCACCGGGGGCTAGCGGAGCGAACACCGGGGAGCTGTTTTTT. Translated, it gives CASSPGASGANTGELFF.